This TCR beta chain was observed in a study of beta chain features in type 1 diabetes. Comment on this clone: Its antigen is unidentified.

Findings and caveats of the study: TCRB CDR3s were moderately but significantly shorter in Type 1 diabetes patients in all four CD4+ subsets.

Every isolated RNA sample was fully reverse transcribed, so sequencing captured expressed TCRB transcripts. The repertoire was sequenced with immunoSEQ multiplex PCR; TCRdb's copy has only in-frame clones and lacks some. The table has about 160,000 clones, about 8% seen once. V was pared by 3 bases and J by 7 bases, with 13 bases between. This CDR3 has 14 residues. Germline CDR1 and CDR2: WSHSY and SAAADI. Sequences were obtained from central memory CD4+ T cells from blood. This sequence joins TRBV10-2 and TRBJ1-5; D is possibly TRBD1 (6 bases). The sequence derives from a woman aged 40 to 49 with type 1 diabetes. This CDR3 is CASSEQGSGQPQHF. The CDR3 nucleotides read TGCGCCAGCAGTGAACAGGGAAGTGGCCAGCCCCAGCATTTT.